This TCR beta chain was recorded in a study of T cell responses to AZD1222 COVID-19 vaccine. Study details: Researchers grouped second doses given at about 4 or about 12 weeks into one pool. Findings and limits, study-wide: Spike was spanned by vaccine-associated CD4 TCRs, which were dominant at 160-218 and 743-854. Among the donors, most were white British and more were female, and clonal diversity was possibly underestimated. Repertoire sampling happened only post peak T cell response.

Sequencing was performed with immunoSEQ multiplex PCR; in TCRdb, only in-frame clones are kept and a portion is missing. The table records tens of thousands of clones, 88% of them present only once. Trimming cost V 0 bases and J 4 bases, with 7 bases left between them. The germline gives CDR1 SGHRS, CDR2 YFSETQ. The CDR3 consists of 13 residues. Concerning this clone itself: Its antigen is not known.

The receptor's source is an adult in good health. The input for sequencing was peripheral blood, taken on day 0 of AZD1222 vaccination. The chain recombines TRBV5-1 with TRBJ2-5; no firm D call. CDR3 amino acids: CASSLVVGETQYF. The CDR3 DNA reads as TGCGCCAGCAGCTTGGTCGTGGGAGAGACCCAGTACTTC.